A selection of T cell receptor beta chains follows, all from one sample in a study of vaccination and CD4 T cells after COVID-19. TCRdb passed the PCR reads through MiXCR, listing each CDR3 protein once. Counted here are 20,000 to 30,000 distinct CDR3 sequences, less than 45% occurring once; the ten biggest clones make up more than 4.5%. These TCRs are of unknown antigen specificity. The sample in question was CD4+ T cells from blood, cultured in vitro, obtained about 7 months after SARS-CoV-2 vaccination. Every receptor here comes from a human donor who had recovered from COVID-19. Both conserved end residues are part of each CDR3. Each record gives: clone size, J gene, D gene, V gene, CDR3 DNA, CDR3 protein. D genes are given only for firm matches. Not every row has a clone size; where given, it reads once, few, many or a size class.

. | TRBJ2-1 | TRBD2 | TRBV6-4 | TGTGCCAGCAGTGACTCGGGCGGGAGGGCCCCTAATGAGCAGTTCTTC | CASSDSGGRAPNEQFF
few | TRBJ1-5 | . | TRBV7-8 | TGTGCCAGCAGCTTAGATCTGGGCGGCAATCAGCCCCAGCATTTT | CASSLDLGGNQPQHF
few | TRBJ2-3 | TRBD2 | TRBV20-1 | TGCAGTGCTAGAGTCCCTGGGGGGACTAGCGGGAGCACAGATACGCAGTATTTT | CSARVPGGTSGSTDTQYF
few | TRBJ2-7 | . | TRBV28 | TGTGCCAGCAGTTTACCTGGCTACGAGCAGTACTTC | CASSLPGYEQYF
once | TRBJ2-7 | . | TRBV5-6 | TGTGCCAGCAGCTTGAGACGGTATGGTGAGCAGTACTTC | CASSLRRYGEQYF
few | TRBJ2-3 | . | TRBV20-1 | TGCAGTGCTAGACTCGGGGGAGTACGCGCAGATACGCAGTATTTT | CSARLGGVRADTQYF
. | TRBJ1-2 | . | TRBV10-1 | TGCGCCAGCAGTGACGGGGACGGCTATGGCTACACCTTC | CASSDGDGYGYTF
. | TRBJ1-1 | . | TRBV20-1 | TGCAGTGCTAGGTTTGCCCAAGGGCGCACTGAAGCTTTCTTT | CSARFAQGRTEAFF
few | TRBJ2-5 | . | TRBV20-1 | TGCAGTGCTAGGGAGGGGACAGCCCAAGAGACCCAGTACTTC | CSAREGTAQETQYF
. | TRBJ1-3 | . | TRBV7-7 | TGTGCTAGCACCCCCCTTGGGACTGGAAACACCATATATTTT | CASTPLGTGNTIYF
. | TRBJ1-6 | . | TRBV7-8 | TGTGCCAGCAGCCAAGGGTCTTACGGTTCACCCCTCCACTTT | CASSQGSYGSPLHF
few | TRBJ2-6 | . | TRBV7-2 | TGTGCCAGCAGTTTAGAAGGTACTGGGGCCAACGTCCTGACTTTC | CASSLEGTGANVLTF
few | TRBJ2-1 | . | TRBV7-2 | TGTGCCAGCAGCTTGCGTAGCGGCGATGGGAATGAGCAGTTCTTC | CASSLRSGDGNEQFF
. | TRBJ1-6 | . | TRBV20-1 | TGCAGTGCTAGAGATCAGGGGACGGATAATTCACCCCTCCACTTT | CSARDQGTDNSPLHF
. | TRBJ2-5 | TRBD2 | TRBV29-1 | TGCAGCGTCGGACTAGCGGGAGGGGGAGTGACCCAGTACTTC | CSVGLAGGGVTQYF
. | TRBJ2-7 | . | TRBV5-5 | TGTGCCAGCAGCTTGTTCCCCGATTCCTACGAGCAGTACTTC | CASSLFPDSYEQYF
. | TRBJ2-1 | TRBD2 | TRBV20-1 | TGCAGTGCTCCGGGACTAGTCTACAATGAGCAGTTCTTC | CSAPGLVYNEQFF
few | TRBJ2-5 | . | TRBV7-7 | TGTGCCAGCAGCCCCCGGTGGCAGGGAGAGACCCAGTACTTC | CASSPRWQGETQYF
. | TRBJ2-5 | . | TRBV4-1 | TGCGCCAGCTATCGACTAGTGTGGCAAGAGACCCAGTACTTC | CASYRLVWQETQYF
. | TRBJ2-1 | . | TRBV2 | TGTGCCAGCAGTCCCCAGTTGAGTCCGAATGAGCAGTTCTTC | CASSPQLSPNEQFF
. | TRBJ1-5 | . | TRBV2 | TGTGCCAGCAGTGGGACAGTCAGCAATCAGCCCCAGCATTTT | CASSGTVSNQPQHF
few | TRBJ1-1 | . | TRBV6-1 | TGTGCCAGCAGAGTCAGGTTGAACACTGAAGCTTTCTTT | CASRVRLNTEAFF
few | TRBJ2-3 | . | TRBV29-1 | TGCAGCGTTGACCCGACTAGAAGGGGGACAGATACGCAGTATTTT | CSVDPTRRGTDTQYF
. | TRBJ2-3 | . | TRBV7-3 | TGTGCCAGCAGCCCGATGCAGAAGATAGATACGCAGTATTTT | CASSPMQKIDTQYF
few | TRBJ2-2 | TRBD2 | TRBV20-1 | TGCAGTGCATCGACTAGCCCCACCGGGGAGCTGTTTTTT | CSASTSPTGELFF
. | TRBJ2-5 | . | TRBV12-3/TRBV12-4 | TGTGCCAGCAGCCCACTGGGGGCTGCGGGGGAGACCCAGTACTTC | CASSPLGAAGETQYF
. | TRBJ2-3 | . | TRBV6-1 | TGTGCCAGCAACCGCGAAACAGATACGCAGTATTTT | CASNRETDTQYF
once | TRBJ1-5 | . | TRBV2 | TGTGCCAGCAGTGAAGGCCAGAGGGGCAATCAGCCCCAGCATTTT | CASSEGQRGNQPQHF
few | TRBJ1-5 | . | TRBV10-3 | TGTGCCATCAGTGTAGCGGGGGGCGAGGGTCAGCCCCAGCATTTT | CAISVAGGEGQPQHF
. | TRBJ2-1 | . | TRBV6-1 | TGTGCCAGCAAGCCCTGGGGGAGGTATGAGCAGTTCTTC | CASKPWGRYEQFF